Following are 28 T cell receptor beta chains from one sample sequenced in a study of blood T cells in healthy people across ages. The second PCR ran roughly 7 to 11 cycles with a sample-barcoded 5' primer and J-beta primers. MiXCR, run by TCRdb on the 5' RACE reads, gives a single entry per CDR3 protein. The repertoire includes 800,000 to 950,000 distinct CDR3 sequences, roughly 48% of them detected once, and about an eighth sits in the top ten. Input material: blood. The receptors derive from a man younger than 45 in good health.

CDR3 DNA: TGTGCCAGCAGCTTAGCGGGACTAGTTGTTGGCGTCCAAGAGACCCAGTACTTC. The encoded protein is CASSLAGLVVGVQETQYF. The chain is built from TRBV11-2 and TRBJ2-5, with 8 bases lining up with TRBD2. Unmatched junction bases numbered 11, after V lost 1 base and J lost 1 base. The CDR3 has 18 amino acids. Germline V gene sequence: CDR1 SGHAT, CDR2 FQNNGV.

The chain uses TRBV12-3 or TRBV12-4 and TRBJ2-3; D is undetermined. Trimming took 7 bases from V and 8 from J, leaving 10 bases between them. This CDR3 is 11 amino acids long. For the CDR3, the DNA is TGTGCCAGCACCCCCTACGGTACGCAGTATTTT. It specifies CASTPYGTQYF.

The V gene is TRBV3-1, the J gene TRBJ2-4; D gene uncertain. Trimming shortened V by 0 bases and J by 9 bases, and 3 bases separated the two germline ends. The germline gives CDR1 LGHDT, CDR2 YNNKEL (reference sequence). There are 11 residues in the CDR3. The CDR3 protein is CASSQESIQYF. CDR3 DNA sequence: TGTGCCAGCAGCCAAGAAAGCATTCAGTACTTC.

This sequence joins TRBV21-1 and TRBJ1-1; the table names TRBD1, a call not compared with the DNA. TRBV21-1 is a pseudogene. This CDR3 is 15 amino acids long. In nucleotides, the CDR3 is TGTGCCAGCAGATGCAGAGGGTCAGGGCCCACTGAAGCTTTCTTT. Translation: CASRCRGSGPTEAFF.

The V call is TRBV20-1, the J call TRBJ2-3, with 13 bases fitting TRBD2. The trim removed 6 bases at V and 4 bases at J, leaving 7 bases unmatched. Per germline, CDR1 DFQATT and CDR2 SNEGSKA (reference sequence). This CDR3 comprises 15 residues. The CDR3 nucleotides are TGCAGTGCGGAAGGGACTAGCGGGGATTCAGATACGCAGTATTTT. Encoded protein: CSAEGTSGDSDTQYF.

The chain couples TRBV20-1 to TRBJ1-1; TRBD1 might be the D (5 bases). Trimming removed 0 bases from V and 5 bases from J, with 7 bases in between. The CDR3 has 12 amino acids. Germline V gives CDR1 DFQATT, CDR2 SNEGSKA (reference sequence). This CDR3 reads CSARDDRTEAFF. CDR3 DNA sequence: TGCAGTGCTAGAGATGACAGAACTGAAGCTTTCTTT.

The chain recombines TRBV24-1 with TRBJ1-5; 9 bases align to TRBD1. The germline gives CDR1 KGHDR, CDR2 SFDVKD. The CDR3 sequence is 16 residues long. With V trimmed by 3 bases and J by 7 bases, 9 bases remained unmatched. The CDR3 nucleotides are TGTGCCACCAGTGATGGCCGGGACAGGGAACGCCAGCCCCAGCATTTT. This translates into CATSDGRDRERQPQHF.

CDR3 region: CATSKGGSGELFF. CDR3 in DNA: TGTGCCACCAGCAAAGGGGGCTCCGGGGAGCTGTTTTTT. The rearrangement uses TRBV15 and TRBJ2-2, with 7 bases matching TRBD1. This CDR3 has 13 residues. Per germline, CDR1 LNHNV and CDR2 YYDKDF (reference sequence). Losses at the gene ends were 4 bases for V and 6 bases for J; bases not matched to a gene: 2.

This chain uses TRBV4-2 with TRBJ1-2, with TRBD1 matching 7 bases. This CDR3 spans 19 amino acids. The J segment lost 4 bases and the V segment lost 1 base, leaving 18 bases of the junction unmatched. Germline lookup yields CDR1 LGHNA and CDR2 YNFKEQ. The CDR3 sequence: CASSQVSGTVGAALYGYTF. CDR3 DNA: TGTGCCAGCAGCCAAGTCTCCGGGACAGTGGGCGCGGCCCTCTATGGCTACACCTTC.

To note about this clonotype: Relative to the germline gene, one junction end is altered; a read error may explain this. The chain recombines TRBV3-1 with TRBJ1-2; TRBD1 matches 7 bases. The CDR3 totals 16 residues. Germline CDR1 LGHDT, CDR2 YNNKEL (reference sequence). CDR3 region: CAGSQGAPGQNYGYTF. CDR3 DNA sequence: TGTGCCGGCAGCCAAGGCGCCCCGGGACAGAACTATGGCTACACCTTC.

This chain uses TRBV20-1 with TRBJ2-3; D not certain. Germline loops: CDR1 DFQATT, CDR2 SNEGSKA (reference sequence). The CDR3 is 14 amino acids. V gave up 5 bases and J gave up 3 bases, with 15 bases separating them. CDR3 amino acids: CSAPNTPRTDTQYF. CDR3 bases: TGCAGTGCTCCTAATACACCTAGAACAGATACGCAGTATTTT.

About this clonotype itself: Germline is not matched at one junction end, which may reflect a read error. J is TRBJ2-1 and V is TRBV7-7, with 8 bases that match TRBD1. The CDR3 has 14 amino acids. The V gene's germline CDR1 is SSHAT and CDR2 FNYEAQ (reference sequence). CDR3 sequence: CASSPSTGDNEQFF. The CDR3 DNA reads as TGTGCTAGCAGCCCCTCGACAGGGGACAATGAGCAGTTCTTC.

The rearrangement links TRBV2 to TRBJ1-5; no firm D call. CDR1 is SNHLY and CDR2 is FYNNEI in the germline V gene. V gave up 6 bases and J gave up 4 bases, with 10 bases separating them. The CDR3 is made up of 13 amino acids. The CDR3 nucleotides read TGTGCCAGCAGCAACAGAGAAAATCAGCCCCAGCATTTT. Translating it yields CASSNRENQPQHF.

Comments on this clonotype: A much larger clone differs by one base, so this may be a read error. The chain couples TRBV4-2 to TRBJ2-7; D is ambiguous. CDR3 size: 13 residues. Germline V CDR1 and CDR2: LGHNA, YNFKEQ. The CDR3 region has the DNA TGTGCCAGCGGCCAAGAGAGGAGCCTCCAGCAGTACTTC. Amino acid sequence: CASGQERSLQQYF.

V gene TRBV29-1 combines with J gene TRBJ2-3, with 7 bases identical to TRBD1. The junction had 14 bases not matched to a gene; V was cut back by 7 bases and J by 4 bases. There are 15 residues in the CDR3. Germline V gives CDR1 SQVTM, CDR2 ANQGSEA. CDR3 sequence (DNA): TGCAGCGGTGTAGGGGGCTACCCTGCCCCAGATACGCAGTATTTT. The encoded protein is CSGVGGYPAPDTQYF.

This clonotype was seen more than once but under ten times. The chain uses TRBV6-6 and TRBJ2-1; 7 bases align to TRBD1. The CDR3 sequence is 15 residues long. From germline, CDR1 is MNHNY and CDR2 SVGAGI (reference sequence). V was clipped by 7 bases and J by 7 bases; unmatched bases: 13. The CDR3 nucleotides read TGTGCCAGCACCCCTCAAGCAGGGGGTACGAATGAGCAGTTCTTC. This encodes CASTPQAGGTNEQFF.

This clonotype was counted between two and nine times. The chain recombines TRBV30 with TRBJ2-3, with D hard to call. The V end was cut by 2 bases, the J end by 8 bases, with 8 bases between. Germline V CDR1 and CDR2: GTSNPN, SVGIG (reference sequence). The CDR3 loop spans 11 amino acids. CDR3 coding DNA: TGTGCCTGGAGTCCGCGTGGTACGCAGTATTTT. Its protein is CAWSPRGTQYF.

This clonotype was seen only a few times. CDR3 nucleotide sequence: TGTGCCAGCAGCTTAGTGGCCCTCAGGGGGGCCGCTAGCACAGATACGCAGTATTTT. Residues: CASSLVALRGAASTDTQYF. This chain uses TRBV7-2 with TRBJ2-3; perhaps TRBD1 as D (7 bases). CDR1 SGHTA and CDR2 FQGNSA come from the germline V gene. V lost 1 base and J lost 0, with 20 bases in between. This CDR3 region has 19 residues.

This clonotype came up a few times. The genes are TRBV9 and TRBJ1-5, with 7 bases identical to TRBD1. J gave up 6 bases and V 4 bases, and 7 bases lay outside the gene matches. The germline V gene has CDR1 SGDLS and CDR2 YYNGEE. The CDR3 runs to 14 residues. The CDR3 DNA sequence: TGTGCCAGCAGCTCAACAGGGGTTGCTCAGCCCCAGCATTTT. This codes for CASSSTGVAQPQHF.

This rearrangement joins TRBV4-2 to TRBJ2-2; possibly TRBD1 for D (5 bases). Germline V gene sequence: CDR1 LGHNA, CDR2 YNFKEQ. The CDR3 is made up of 16 amino acids. The germline V and J ends were trimmed by 0 bases and 5 bases, with 13 bases remaining between them. The DNA of the CDR3 is TGTGCCAGCAGCCAAGAGAGGATCAGGGCTACCGGGGAGCTGTTTTTT. The encoded protein is CASSQERIRATGELFF.

The genes are TRBV20-1 and TRBJ1-5, with no clear D. V was shortened by 1 base and J by 4 bases, with 17 bases between the two germline ends. The germline V gene encodes CDR1 DFQATT and CDR2 SNEGSKA (reference sequence). This CDR3 has 16 residues. Here the CDR3 reads CSARATRLVQNQPQHF. DNA for the CDR3: TGCAGTGCTAGAGCTACAAGGCTGGTCCAGAATCAGCCCCAGCATTTT.

This clonotype has a handful of counts. This chain uses TRBV12-3 or TRBV12-4 with TRBJ2-5, with a possible D match to TRBD2 (6 bases). Trimming pared 0 bases from V and 5 bases from J, leaving 10 bases between. The CDR3 runs 14 residues. CDR3 coding DNA: TGTGCCAGCAGTTTAGCTGGGGCGGGGGAGACCCAGTACTTC. The encoded protein is CASSLAGAGETQYF.

This chain uses TRBV27 with TRBJ2-1; TRBD2 agrees at 9 bases. From germline, CDR1 is MNHEY and CDR2 SMNVEV (reference sequence). The J segment lost 7 bases and the V segment lost 5 bases, leaving 15 bases of the junction unmatched. CDR3 length equals 17 residues. CDR3 residues: CASSTNPTSGSRNEQFF. As DNA, the CDR3 is TGTGCCAGCAGTACCAATCCCACTAGCGGGTCTCGAAATGAGCAGTTCTTC.

The chain links TRBV7-9 to TRBJ1-6; no firm D call. V was clipped by 1 base and J by 7 bases, with 8 bases between them. Germline V gives CDR1 SEHNR, CDR2 FQNEAQ (reference sequence). The CDR3 is 14 amino acids. The CDR3 spells CASSLDPRNSPLHF. CDR3 coding DNA: TGTGCCAGCAGCTTAGATCCTCGAAATTCACCCCTCCACTTT. Drawing the rest from reference TRBV7-9 and TRBJ1-6, the complete variable domain is DTGVSQNPRHKITKRGQNVTFRCDPISEHNRLYWYRQTLGQGPEFLTYFQNEAQLEKSRLLSDRFSAERPKGSFSTLEIQRTEQGDSAMYLCASSLDPRNSPLHFGNGTRLTVT.

This clonotype was detected a few times. The chain combines TRBV7-6 with TRBJ2-1, with 12 bases lining up with TRBD2. This CDR3 region has 14 residues. The V gene end was trimmed by 3 bases and the J gene end by 13 bases; junction bases not matched to a gene: 7. The germline gives CDR1 SGHVS, CDR2 FNYEAQ. The DNA for the CDR3 is TGTGCCAGCAGCTTCGAATCTAGCGGGGGGGACCAGTTCTTC. Protein: CASSFESSGGDQFF.

The rearrangement uses TRBV4-3 and TRBJ2-5; D tentatively reads TRBD1 or TRBD2 (6 bases each). From germline, CDR1 is LGHNA and CDR2 YSLEER. V was trimmed by 2 bases and J by 11 bases, leaving 21 bases between them. The CDR3 sequence is 15 residues long. For the CDR3, the DNA is TGCGCCAGCAGCCAAAAGGGGGGCATGACCGGTCAACAGTACTTC. Protein: CASSQKGGMTGQQYF.

This chain uses TRBV4-1 with TRBJ2-5, with D tentatively TRBD1 (6 bases). From germline, CDR1 is MGHRA and CDR2 YSYEKL. The CDR3 runs 15 residues. V was trimmed by 0 bases and J by 0 bases, leaving 8 bases between them. The CDR3 region is CASSQDQGNQETQYF. The CDR3 DNA is TGCGCCAGCAGCCAAGATCAGGGGAACCAAGAGACCCAGTACTTC.

The chain combines TRBV5-6 with TRBJ1-2; D is undetermined. Looked up from germline, CDR1 is SGHDT and CDR2 is YYEEEE. V was clipped by 4 bases and J by 4 bases, with 8 bases between them. CDR3 length equals 12 residues. This chain's CDR3 is CASSMSGYGYTF. CDR3 nucleotide sequence: TGTGCCAGCAGCATGAGTGGCTATGGCTACACCTTC. Filled out from reference TRBV5-6 and TRBJ1-2, the complete variable domain reads DAGVTQSPTHLIKTRGQQVTLRCSPKSGHDTVSWYQQALGQGPQFIFQYYEEEERQRGNFPDRFSGHQFPNYSSELNVNALLLGDSALYLCASSMSGYGYTFGSGTRLTVV.